A single sample is the source of the 25 T cell receptor beta chains below, sequenced in a study of T-cell memory formation after mild COVID-19. A single record per CDR3 protein comes from TCRdb applying MiXCR to the 5' RACE reads. The table records about 320,000 distinct CDR3 sequences, about 13% of them present only once. The sequencing sample was made of PBMCs or a T cell subset sorted from them (not recorded which). These receptors all come from a man younger than 30 who had mild COVID-19 (a few samples of this study predate the infection). Cell type and time point are not known.

J is TRBJ2-1 and V is TRBV18, with D perhaps matching TRBD1 (5 bases). From germline, CDR1 is KGHSH and CDR2 LQKENI. This CDR3 comprises 15 residues. The V end lost 0 bases, the J end lost 4 bases, and 10 bases lay between the germline ends. The DNA of the CDR3 is TGTGCCAGCTCACCACCAAACAGGCGATACAATGAGCAGTTCTTC. It specifies CASSPPNRRYNEQFF.

This clonotype turned up a few times. The chain has TRBV7-9 and TRBJ1-1; D uncertain. The V and J ends lost 2 bases and 3 bases respectively, with 7 bases between them. Germline V gene sequence: CDR1 SEHNR, CDR2 FQNEAQ (reference sequence). CDR3 length: 13 amino acids. The CDR3 reads CASSLRVDTEAFF. Here the CDR3 DNA reads TGTGCCAGCAGCTTACGGGTCGACACTGAAGCTTTCTTT.

V usage is TRBV12-3 or TRBV12-4 and J usage is TRBJ1-2; D is unresolved. The CDR3 loop spans 11 amino acids. Trimming left V 6 bases short and J 8 bases short, with 10 bases between. CDR3 in amino acids: CASRTLEGYTF. DNA for the CDR3: TGTGCCAGCAGGACCCTGGAGGGCTACACCTTC.

This clonotype was counted only a few times. The chain has TRBV7-9 and TRBJ1-1; TRBD1 matches at 9 bases. Trimming removed 2 bases from V and 5 bases from J; junction bases left unmatched: 12. Germline V gene lookup returns CDR1 SEHNR and CDR2 FQNEAQ (reference sequence). The CDR3 runs 17 residues. The DNA of the CDR3 is TGTGCCAGCAGCTTATCGAGTAGGGGACAGGGTATGACTGAAGCTTTCTTT. This sequence encodes CASSLSSRGQGMTEAFF. The whole variable domain, filled in from reference TRBV7-9 and TRBJ1-1, reads DTGVSQNPRHKITKRGQNVTFRCDPISEHNRLYWYRQTLGQGPEFLTYFQNEAQLEKSRLLSDRFSAERPKGSFSTLEIQRTEQGDSAMYLCASSLSSRGQGMTEAFFGQGTRLTVV.

The chain combines TRBV7-3 with TRBJ2-2, with D tentatively TRBD1 or TRBD2 (5 bases each). The CDR3 covers 14 residues. Looked up from germline, CDR1 is SGHTA and CDR2 is FQGTGA. V gave up 5 bases and J gave up 4 bases, with 11 bases separating them. Written as DNA, the CDR3 is TGTGCCAGCAGCCCCGAGGGGAGCACCGGGGAGCTGTTTTTT. This translates into CASSPEGSTGELFF.

This clonotype turned up a few times. The genes are TRBV12-3 or TRBV12-4 and TRBJ1-2; D perhaps matches TRBD1 (6 bases). The CDR3 extends over 14 amino acids. The ends were cut back, 4 bases at V and 3 bases at J, with 12 bases in the middle. The CDR3 DNA follows: TGTGCCAGCAGTTGGTTTGAGGGGGACTATGGCTACACCTTC. Its translation is CASSWFEGDYGYTF.

The chain carries TRBV7-6 and TRBJ2-1, with 9 bases lining up with TRBD2. The germline gives CDR1 SGHVS, CDR2 FNYEAQ. V was pared by 4 bases and J by 4 bases, with 8 bases of the junction left unmatched. The CDR3 totals 16 residues. The CDR3 here is CASSSRGSGGYNEQFF. In DNA, the CDR3 is TGTGCCAGCAGCTCCCGAGGGAGCGGGGGGTACAATGAGCAGTTCTTC. The variable domain in full, with the rest retrieved from reference TRBV7-6 and TRBJ2-1, is GAGVSQSPRYKVTKRGQDVALRCDPISGHVSLYWYRQALGQGPEFLTYFNYEAQQDKSGLPNDRFSAERPEGSISTLTIQRTEQRDSAMYRCASSSRGSGGYNEQFFGPGTRLTVL.

This clonotype was observed many times. This chain connects TRBV4-3 to TRBJ1-6, with 7 bases aligning to TRBD1. The germline V gene encodes CDR1 LGHNA and CDR2 YSLEER. Trimming removed 3 bases from V and 8 bases from J; junction bases left unmatched: 4. The CDR3 sequence is 14 residues long. The CDR3 sequence is CASSQTGFYSPLHF. The CDR3 DNA reads as TGCGCCAGCAGCCAGACAGGGTTCTATTCACCCCTCCACTTT.

J is TRBJ1-1 and V is TRBV7-2, with D possibly TRBD1 on 5 matching bases. CDR1 is SGHTA and CDR2 is FQGNSA in the germline V gene. Trimming took 1 base from V and 8 from J, leaving 14 bases between them. The CDR3 is 14 amino acids. The DNA for the CDR3 is TGTGCCAGCAGCTTAGAGTGGGGACCCCGCGAAGCTTTCTTT. Its translation: CASSLEWGPREAFF. Together with reference TRBV7-2 and TRBJ1-1, the CDR3 gives the full variable domain: GAGVSQSPSNKVTEKGKDVELRCDPISGHTALYWYRQSLGQGLEFLIYFQGNSAPDKSGLPSDRFSAERTGGSVSTLTIQRTQQEDSAVYLCASSLEWGPREAFFGQGTRLTVV.

This clonotype was detected ten times or more. The chain combines TRBV11-2 with TRBJ2-1; 7 bases agree with TRBD2. This CDR3 has 17 residues. V was pared by 4 bases and J by 2 bases, with 11 bases of the junction left unmatched. Germline V CDR1 and CDR2: SGHAT, FQNNGV. This CDR3 reads CASSSQKAGTTYNEQFF. CDR3 DNA sequence: TGTGCCAGCAGCTCGCAAAAAGCGGGGACGACCTACAATGAGCAGTTCTTC.

This clonotype was counted a few times. This sequence joins TRBV5-1 and TRBJ2-5; 8 bases map to TRBD1. Unmatched junction bases numbered 9, after V lost 3 bases and J lost 5 bases. The CDR3 spans 15 residues. Germline loops: CDR1 SGHRS, CDR2 YFSETQ. The CDR3 protein is CASSSGQGSGETQYF. CDR3 nucleotides: TGCGCCAGCAGCTCCGGACAGGGATCAGGGGAGACCCAGTACTTC. The full variable domain, its missing parts supplied by reference TRBV5-1 and TRBJ2-5, is KAGVTQTPRYLIKTRGQQVTLSCSPISGHRSVSWYQQTPGQGLQFLFEYFSETQRNKGNFPGRFSGRQFSNSRSEMNVSTLELGDSALYLCASSSGQGSGETQYFGPGTRLLVL.

The gene calls are TRBV5-1 and TRBJ2-7; the D gene is possibly TRBD2 (7 bases). The ends were cut back, 7 bases at V and 4 bases at J, with 21 bases in the middle. The CDR3 loop spans 15 amino acids. CDR1 is SGHRS and CDR2 is YFSETQ in the germline V gene. Written as DNA, the CDR3 is TGCGCCAGCGGACCCGAGGGGGGGATGGATTACGAGCAGTACTTC. It specifies CASGPEGGMDYEQYF.

On this clonotype itself: This may be a read error: a much more frequent sequence differs by one nucleotide. This sequence joins TRBV7-2 and TRBJ2-7, with a tentative D call TRBD2 (5 bases). The CDR3 is 14 amino acids. Germline-derived CDR1 and CDR2 are SGHTA and FQGNSA. The CDR3 spells CASSLFGGSYVQYF. DNA for the CDR3: TGTGCCAGCAGCTTATTTGGCGGGTCCTACGTGCAGTACTTC.

This chain connects TRBV7-2 to TRBJ2-1, with D perhaps TRBD1 (5 bases). CDR1 and CDR2 (germline): SGHTA, FQGNSA. This CDR3 is 16 amino acids long. Trimming took off 5 bases at V and 0 bases at J, with 14 bases between the two ends. The CDR3 DNA sequence: TGTGCCAGCAGCCCACAGGTGCTACCCTCCTACAATGAGCAGTTCTTC. Translating gives CASSPQVLPSYNEQFF.

This clonotype was found a few times. The chain couples TRBV11-2 to TRBJ2-1, with TRBD2 matching 8 bases. The V gene end was trimmed by 1 base and the J gene end by 8 bases; junction bases not matched to a gene: 7. The CDR3 totals 15 residues. Germline loops: CDR1 SGHAT, CDR2 FQNNGV. The DNA of the CDR3 is TGTGCCAGCAGCTTAGCGGGGGGGCAGTCCGATGAGCAGTTCTTC. Its translation is CASSLAGGQSDEQFF.

CDR3 sequence (DNA): TGTGCCAGCCTGGGACAGGACACCGGGGAGCTGTTTTTT. It is translated as CASLGQDTGELFF. V gene TRBV27 combines with J gene TRBJ2-2; 8 nucleotides agree with TRBD1. Germline V CDR1 and CDR2: MNHEY, SMNVEV (reference sequence). V shed 8 bases, J shed 3 bases, and the junction held 2 bases outside the gene matches. The CDR3 spans 13 residues.

This clonotype was seen more than once but under ten times. This chain links TRBV30 with TRBJ2-5; D is perhaps TRBD1 (6 bases). The CDR3 has 13 amino acids. Germline CDR1 reads GTSNPN; CDR2 reads SVGIG (reference sequence). V lost 0 bases and J lost 5, with 10 bases in between. CDR3 sequence: CAWSVPGGETQYF. The CDR3 DNA reads TGTGCCTGGAGTGTACCTGGGGGCGAGACCCAGTACTTC.

This clonotype was counted many times. The chain couples TRBV7-9 to TRBJ2-7; no clear D gene. Looked up from germline, CDR1 is SEHNR and CDR2 is FQNEAQ (reference sequence). This CDR3 comprises 14 residues. Trimming took 1 base from V and 1 from J, leaving 8 bases between them. Here the CDR3 reads CASSLVGISYEQYF. The CDR3 region has the DNA TGTGCCAGCAGCTTAGTGGGGATATCCTACGAGCAGTACTTC.

Only a few counts were recorded for this clonotype. The chain joins TRBV9 to TRBJ2-1; 7 bases are shared with TRBD2. The CDR3 is 15 amino acids. Germline V gene data show CDR1 as SGDLS and CDR2 as YYNGEE. The V and J ends lost 1 base and 5 bases, in that order; junction bases with no gene match: 6. CDR3 protein: CASSVWGGNNNEQFF. In nucleotides, the CDR3 is TGTGCCAGCAGCGTATGGGGGGGAAATAACAATGAGCAGTTCTTC.

The CDR3: CASTTGGSTDTQYF. CDR3 in DNA: TGTGCCAGCACTACGGGGGGCAGCACAGATACGCAGTATTTT. The chain recombines TRBV6-6 with TRBJ2-3; D possibly corresponds to TRBD2 (7 bases). The germline CDR1 and CDR2 sequences are MNHNY and SVGAGI (reference sequence). The CDR3 is 14 residues long. V gave up 7 bases and J gave up 0 bases, with 11 bases separating them.

This clonotype occurred a few times. This rearrangement joins TRBV5-1 to TRBJ2-4; D uncertain. The ends were cut back, 2 bases at V and 4 bases at J, with 10 bases in the middle. This CDR3 is built from 14 residues. Germline CDR1 is SGHRS and CDR2 is YFSETQ. CDR3: CASSFGDAKNIQYF. Written as DNA, the CDR3 is TGCGCCAGCAGCTTTGGGGATGCGAAAAACATTCAGTACTTC.

This chain links TRBV30 with TRBJ2-2, with 8 nucleotides matching TRBD2. CDR1 is GTSNPN and CDR2 is SVGIG in the germline V gene (reference sequence). Trimming took 4 bases from V and 2 from J; bases not matched to a gene: 9. The CDR3 runs to 16 residues. The CDR3 DNA follows: TGTGCCTGGACCCCATATCGGGGGGGCAACACCGGGGAGCTGTTTTTT. Translation: CAWTPYRGGNTGELFF.

CDR3: CASSQDRISYNEQFF. CDR3 nucleotides: TGCGCCAGCAGCCAGGACAGGATCTCCTACAATGAGCAGTTCTTC. The chain has TRBV4-3 and TRBJ2-1; 7 bases fit TRBD1. The CDR3 runs to 15 residues. Germline values: CDR1 LGHNA, CDR2 YSLEER. Trimming at V came to 3 bases and at J to 0 bases, leaving 2 bases not matched to a gene.

This clonotype was picked up a small number of times. This chain links TRBV5-4 with TRBJ2-5; 10 bases match TRBD2. The CDR3 spans 16 residues. V shed 0 bases and J 5 bases; nucleotides not matched to a gene: 7. From germline, CDR1 is SGHNT and CDR2 YYREEE (reference sequence). The CDR3 region is CASSLAGSGGLETQYF. The CDR3, as DNA: TGTGCCAGCAGCTTGGCGGGTAGCGGGGGGTTGGAGACCCAGTACTTC.

The rearrangement uses TRBV10-3 and TRBJ1-5, with D possibly TRBD1 on 5 matching bases. V was cut by 0 bases and J by 5 bases, with 11 bases left in between. Germline V gene sequence: CDR1 ENHRY, CDR2 SYGVKD. This CDR3 spans 15 amino acids. The CDR3 DNA follows: TGTGCCATCAGTGAGTCGGGGCAGGGAGATCAGCCCCAGCATTTT. Translation gives CAISESGQGDQPQHF.